This TCR beta chain comes out of a study of blood T cells in healthy people across ages. This clonotype was picked up a small number of times. Combining a sample-barcoded 5' primer with a J-beta primer mix, a second PCR ran for roughly 7 to 12 cycles. TCRdb reanalysed the 5' RACE reads using MiXCR and keeps one entry per CDR3 protein. The sample carries under 850,000 distinct CDR3 sequences, about 36% recorded once. Sequenced material: blood. The sequence derives from a man aged 18 to 29 in good health.

CDR3 coding DNA: TGTGCCAGCAGTGGACAGGGGGGGCTGTTCTTC. Its translation is CASSGQGGLFF. This rearrangement joins TRBV2 to TRBJ2-1; 9 bases line up with TRBD1. The CDR3 totals 11 residues. V lost 4 bases, J lost 15 bases, and 4 bases stayed unmatched. The germline V gene has CDR1 SNHLY and CDR2 FYNNEI.